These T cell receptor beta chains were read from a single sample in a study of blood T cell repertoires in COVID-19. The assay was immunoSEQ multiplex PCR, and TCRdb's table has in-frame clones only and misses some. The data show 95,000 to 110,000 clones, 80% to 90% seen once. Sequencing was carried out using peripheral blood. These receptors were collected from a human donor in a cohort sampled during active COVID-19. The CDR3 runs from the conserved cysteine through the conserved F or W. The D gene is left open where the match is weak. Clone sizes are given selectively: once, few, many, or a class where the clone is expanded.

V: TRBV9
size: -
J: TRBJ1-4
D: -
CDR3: CASSVGGSLNEKLFF
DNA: TGTGCCAGCAGCGTAGGGGGCAGCCTAAATGAAAAACTGTTTTTT

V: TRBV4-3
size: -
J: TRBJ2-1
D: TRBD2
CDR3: CASSQDPPSGSYNEQFF
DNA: TGCGCCAGCAGCCAAGATCCCCCTAGCGGGAGTTACAATGAGCAGTTCTTC

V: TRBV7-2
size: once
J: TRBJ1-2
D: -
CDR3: CASSLVRGEAYTF
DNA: TGTGCCAGCAGCTTAGTACGCGGGGAAGCCTACACCTTC

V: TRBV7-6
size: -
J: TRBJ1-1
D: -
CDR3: CASSLQGSDTEAFF
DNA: TGTGCCAGCAGCTTACAGGGGTCGGACACTGAAGCTTTCTTT

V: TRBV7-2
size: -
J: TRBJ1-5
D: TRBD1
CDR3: CASSAGQGRQPQHF
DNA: TGTGCCAGCAGCGCTGGACAGGGCCGCCAGCCCCAGCATTTT

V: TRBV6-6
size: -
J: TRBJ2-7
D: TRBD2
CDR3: CASSPAGAYEQYF
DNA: TGTGCCAGCAGCCCGGCGGGGGCCTACGAGCAGTACTTC

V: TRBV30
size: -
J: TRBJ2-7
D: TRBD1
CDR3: CAWSVPSYRFRTGSYEQYF
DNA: TGTGCCTGGAGTGTACCGTCGTACCGTTTCAGGACAGGGTCCTACGAGCAGTACTTC

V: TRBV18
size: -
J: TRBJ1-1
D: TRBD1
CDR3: CASSSGTGLNTEAFF
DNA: TGTGCCAGCTCATCCGGGACAGGGCTGAACACTGAAGCTTTCTTT

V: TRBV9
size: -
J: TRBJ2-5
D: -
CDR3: CASSTLGVVRETQYF
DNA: TGTGCCAGCAGCACCCTCGGGGTAGTCCGAGAGACCCAGTACTTC

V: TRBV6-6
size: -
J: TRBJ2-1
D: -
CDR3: CASSPAAGRGIYNEQFF
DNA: TGTGCCAGCAGTCCTGCTGCAGGCAGGGGAATTTACAATGAGCAGTTCTTC

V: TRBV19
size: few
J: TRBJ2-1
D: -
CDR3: CASSAVDNEQFF
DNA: TGTGCCAGTAGTGCAGTGGACAATGAGCAGTTCTTC

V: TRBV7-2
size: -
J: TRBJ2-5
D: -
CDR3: CASSLAPVETQYF
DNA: TGTGCCAGCAGCTTAGCGCCGGTTGAGACCCAGTACTTC

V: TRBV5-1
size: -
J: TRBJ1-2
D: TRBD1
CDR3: CASRTGNGYTF
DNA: TGCGCCAGCCGGACAGGGAACGGCTACACCTTC

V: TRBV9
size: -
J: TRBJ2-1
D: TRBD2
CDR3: CASTGTSVGEQFF
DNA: TGTGCCAGCACCGGGACTAGCGTGGGTGAGCAGTTCTTC

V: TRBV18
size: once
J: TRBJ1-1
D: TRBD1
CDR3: CASSPQGADTEAFF
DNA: TGTGCCAGCTCACCACAGGGGGCCGACACTGAAGCTTTCTTT

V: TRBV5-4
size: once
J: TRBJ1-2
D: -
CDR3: CASSSQGLDNYGYTF
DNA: TGTGCCAGCAGCTCTCAGGGGCTAGATAACTATGGCTACACCTTC

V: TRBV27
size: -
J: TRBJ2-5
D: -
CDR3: CASSLTWGRETQYF
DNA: TGTGCCAGCAGTTTAACCTGGGGCCGAGAGACCCAGTACTTC

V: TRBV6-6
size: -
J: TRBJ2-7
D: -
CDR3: CASSLTLQGPSSYEQYF
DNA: TGTGCCAGCAGTCTTACCCTTCAGGGGCCCAGCTCCTACGAGCAGTACTTC

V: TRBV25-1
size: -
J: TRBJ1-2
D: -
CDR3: CASSESAAGAIYGYTF
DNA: TGTGCCAGCAGTGAATCCGCCGCTGGGGCGATCTATGGCTACACCTTC

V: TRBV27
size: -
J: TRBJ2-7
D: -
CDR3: CASSRTGETPYEQYF
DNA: TGTGCCAGCAGTCGGACGGGAGAAACGCCCTACGAGCAGTACTTC

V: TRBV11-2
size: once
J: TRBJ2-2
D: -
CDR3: CASSPLPRTGELFF
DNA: TGTGCCAGCAGCCCCCTTCCGCGGACCGGGGAGCTGTTTTTT

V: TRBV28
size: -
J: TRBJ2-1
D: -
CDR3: CASSSWLGGGNEQFF
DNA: TGTGCCAGCAGTTCGTGGCTTGGAGGCGGGAATGAGCAGTTCTTC

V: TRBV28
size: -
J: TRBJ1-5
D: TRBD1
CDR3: CASRDGAGQGSNQPQHF
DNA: TGTGCCAGCAGGGATGGGGCGGGACAGGGGAGCAATCAGCCCCAGCATTTT

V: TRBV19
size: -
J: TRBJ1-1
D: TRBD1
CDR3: CASSIAGGGNTEAFF
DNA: TGTGCCAGTAGTATCGCAGGGGGCGGGAACACTGAAGCTTTCTTT

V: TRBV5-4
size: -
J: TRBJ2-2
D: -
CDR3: CASDPGRGTGELFF
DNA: TGTGCCAGCGACCCGGGCAGGGGTACCGGGGAGCTGTTTTTT

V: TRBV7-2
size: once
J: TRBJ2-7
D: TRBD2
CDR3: CASSPGLATHEQYF
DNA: TGTGCCAGCAGCCCCGGACTAGCGACGCACGAGCAGTACTTC

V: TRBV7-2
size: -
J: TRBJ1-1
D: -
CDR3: CASSLGRGSTEAFF
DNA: TGTGCCAGCAGCTTAGGGCGGGGGAGCACTGAAGCTTTCTTT

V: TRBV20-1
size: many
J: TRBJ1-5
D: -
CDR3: CSASEAISNQPQHF
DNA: TGCAGTGCTAGTGAGGCAATTAGCAATCAGCCCCAGCATTTT